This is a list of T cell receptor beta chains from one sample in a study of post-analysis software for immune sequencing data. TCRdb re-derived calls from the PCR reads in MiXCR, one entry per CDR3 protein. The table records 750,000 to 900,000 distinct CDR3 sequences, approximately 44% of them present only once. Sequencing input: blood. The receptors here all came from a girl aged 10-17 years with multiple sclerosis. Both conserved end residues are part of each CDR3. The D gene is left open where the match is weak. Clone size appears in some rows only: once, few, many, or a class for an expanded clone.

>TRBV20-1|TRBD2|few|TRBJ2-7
CSARGTSGNTYEQYF
TGCAGTGCTCGGGGGACTAGCGGAAACACCTACGAGCAGTACTTC
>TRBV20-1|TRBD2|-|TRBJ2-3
CNAVGTSFADTQYF
TGCAATGCCGTCGGGACTAGCTTCGCAGATACGCAGTATTTT
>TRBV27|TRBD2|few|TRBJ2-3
CASSLLTSGPTDTQYF
TGTGCCAGCAGTCTCCTAACTAGCGGGCCCACAGATACGCAGTATTTT
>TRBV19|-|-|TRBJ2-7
CASSIDSPRSSYEQYF
TGTGCCAGTAGTATAGATAGTCCCAGGAGCTCCTACGAGCAGTACTTC
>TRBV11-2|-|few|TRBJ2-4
CASSSFRGGVGKNIQYF
TGTGCCAGCAGCTCATTTAGAGGGGGGGTGGGCAAAAACATTCAGTACTTC
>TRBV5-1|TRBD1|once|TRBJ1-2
CASSLDATGGGYTF
TGCGCCAGCAGTCTTGACGCGACAGGGGGCGGCTACACCTTC
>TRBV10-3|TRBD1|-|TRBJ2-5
CAIKGQIGETQYF
TGTGCCATCAAGGGACAGATAGGGGAGACCCAGTACTTC
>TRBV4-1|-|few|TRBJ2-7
CASSQDWADDYYEQYF
TGCGCCAGCAGCCAAGATTGGGCAGACGATTACTACGAGCAGTACTTC
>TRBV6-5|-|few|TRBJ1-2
CASSWEGEGYTF
TGTGCCAGCAGTTGGGAAGGCGAGGGCTACACCTTC
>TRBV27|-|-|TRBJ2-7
CASGPSGGYEQYF
TGTGCCAGCGGCCCTTCGGGCGGTTACGAGCAGTACTTC
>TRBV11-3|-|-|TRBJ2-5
CASSSWRGPETQYF
TGTGCCAGCAGCTCCTGGAGGGGTCCCGAGACCCAGTACTTC
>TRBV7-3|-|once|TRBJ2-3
CASSLSLSTWGTDTQYF
TGTGCCAGCAGTTTAAGTCTCTCCACATGGGGCACAGATACGCAGTATTTT
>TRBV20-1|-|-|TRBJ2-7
CSARPSGFYEQYF
TGCAGTGCTAGGCCGTCCGGGTTTTACGAGCAGTACTTC
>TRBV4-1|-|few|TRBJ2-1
CASSQEYNEQFF
TGCGCCAGCAGCCAGGAGTACAATGAGCAGTTCTTC
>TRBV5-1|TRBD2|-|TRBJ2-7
CASSSSGSIYEQYF
TGCGCCAGCAGCAGTAGCGGGAGCATCTACGAGCAGTACTTC
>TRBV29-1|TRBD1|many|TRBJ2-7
CSVTPTGGSYEQYF
TGCAGCGTTACACCGACAGGGGGCTCCTACGAGCAGTACTTC
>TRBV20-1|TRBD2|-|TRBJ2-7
CSAVSGTSIYEQYF
TGCAGTGCTGTATCCGGGACTAGTATCTACGAGCAGTACTTC
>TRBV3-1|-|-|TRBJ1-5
CASSPSPRIGQPQHF
TGTGCCAGCAGCCCATCCCCACGGATCGGTCAGCCCCAGCATTTT
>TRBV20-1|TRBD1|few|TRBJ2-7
CSWAQGATTYEQYF
TGCAGTTGGGCTCAGGGGGCTACGACGTACGAGCAGTACTTC
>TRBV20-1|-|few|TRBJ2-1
CSARMGGEQFF
TGCAGTGCTAGAATGGGGGGTGAGCAGTTCTTC
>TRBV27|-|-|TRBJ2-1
CASSLVAVSYNEQFF
TGTGCCAGCAGTTTAGTAGCGGTATCCTACAATGAGCAGTTCTTC
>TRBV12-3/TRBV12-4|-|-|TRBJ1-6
CASSTLNSPLHF
TGTGCCAGCAGTACCCTCAATTCACCCCTCCACTTT
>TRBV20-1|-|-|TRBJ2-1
CSARPGVSSYNEQFF
TGCAGTGCTAGGCCCGGGGTTAGCTCCTACAATGAGCAGTTCTTC
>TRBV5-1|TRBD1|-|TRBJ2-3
CASSLLLQGPDTQYF
TGCGCCAGCAGCTTACTCTTACAGGGGCCAGATACGCAGTATTTT
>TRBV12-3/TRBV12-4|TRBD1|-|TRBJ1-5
CASSLGTGAVQPQHF
TGTGCCAGCAGTTTAGGGACAGGGGCAGTTCAGCCCCAGCATTTT
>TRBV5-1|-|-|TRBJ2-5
CASSSGDQETQYF
TGCGCCAGCAGCTCGGGAGACCAAGAGACCCAGTACTTC
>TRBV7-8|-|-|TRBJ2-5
CASSWGGGVKKTQYF
TGTGCCAGCAGCTGGGGAGGGGGCGTCAAAAAGACCCAGTACTTC
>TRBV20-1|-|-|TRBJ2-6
CSAREYGGANVLTF
TGCAGTGCTAGGGAGTACGGTGGGGCCAACGTCCTGACTTTC
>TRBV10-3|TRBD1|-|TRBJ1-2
CAISESRDSDGYTF
TGTGCCATCAGTGAGTCCCGGGACAGCGATGGCTACACCTTC
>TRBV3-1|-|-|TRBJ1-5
CASSSNREPNQPQHF
TGTGCCAGCAGCTCGAACAGGGAACCCAATCAGCCCCAGCATTTT
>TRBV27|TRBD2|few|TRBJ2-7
CASSLRMTSGTYEQYF
TGTGCCAGCAGTTTACGTATGACTAGCGGGACCTACGAGCAGTACTTC
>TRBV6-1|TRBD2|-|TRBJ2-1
CASSDAGTSGLNEQFF
TGTGCCAGCAGTGATGCGGGGACTAGCGGGCTCAATGAGCAGTTCTTC
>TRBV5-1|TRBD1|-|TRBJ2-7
CASSLQGGSSYEQYF
TGCGCCAGCAGCCTACAGGGGGGCAGCTCCTACGAGCAGTACTTC
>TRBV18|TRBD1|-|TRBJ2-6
CASSGQANFSGANVLTF
TGTGCCAGCTCAGGACAGGCCAACTTCTCTGGGGCCAACGTCCTGACTTTC
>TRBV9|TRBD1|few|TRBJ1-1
CASSVSGLWGRGQTEAFF
TGTGCCAGCAGCGTATCGGGCCTATGGGGCAGGGGACAGACTGAAGCTTTCTTT
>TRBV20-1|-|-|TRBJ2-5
CSARRDQETQYF
TGCAGTGCTCGCAGGGACCAAGAGACCCAGTACTTC
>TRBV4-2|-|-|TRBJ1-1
CASSQDAAGVAFF
TGTGCCAGCAGCCAAGATGCCGCCGGGGTCGCTTTCTTT
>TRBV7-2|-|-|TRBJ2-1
CASSFFSGVEQFF
TGTGCCAGCAGCTTTTTTAGCGGTGTTGAGCAGTTCTTC
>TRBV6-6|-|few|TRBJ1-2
CASKESPVANYGYTF
TGTGCCAGCAAGGAAAGTCCGGTAGCTAACTATGGCTACACCTTC
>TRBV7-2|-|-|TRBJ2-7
CASSQVELYEQYF
TGTGCCAGCAGCCAGGTGGAGCTGTACGAGCAGTACTTC
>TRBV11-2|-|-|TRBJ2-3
CASGEADTQYF
TGTGCCAGCGGGGAGGCAGATACGCAGTATTTT
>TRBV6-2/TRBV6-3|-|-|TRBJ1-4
CASSYKSAQKLFF
TGTGCCAGCAGTTACAAGTCGGCGCAAAAACTGTTTTTT
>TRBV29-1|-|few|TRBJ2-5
CSVPGVGEETQYF
TGCAGCGTGCCCGGGGTAGGAGAAGAGACCCAGTACTTC
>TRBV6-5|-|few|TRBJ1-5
CASSPSLERGSQPQHF
TGTGCCAGCAGTCCATCTCTGGAGCGGGGCAGTCAGCCCCAGCATTTT
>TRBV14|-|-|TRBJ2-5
CASSWTSGGRLETQYF
TGTGCCAGCAGCTGGACCTCCGGCGGTAGGTTGGAGACCCAGTACTTC
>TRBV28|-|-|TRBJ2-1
CASSLYLAGNEQFF
TGTGCCAGCAGTTTATATCTCGCGGGGAATGAGCAGTTCTTC
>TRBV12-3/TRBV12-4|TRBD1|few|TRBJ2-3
CASTIPTGQGTDTQYF
TGTGCCAGCACCATTCCTACGGGACAGGGAACAGATACGCAGTATTTT
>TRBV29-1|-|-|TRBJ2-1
CSVFDAAASRNEQFF
TGCAGCGTATTCGACGCAGCCGCGTCTCGAAATGAGCAGTTCTTC
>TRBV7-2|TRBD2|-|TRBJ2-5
CASSPGLALVGYF
TGTGCCAGCAGCCCGGGACTAGCGCTAGTGGGGTACTTC
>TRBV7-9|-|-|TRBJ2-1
CASSFDWDEQFF
TGTGCCAGCAGCTTCGACTGGGATGAGCAGTTCTTC
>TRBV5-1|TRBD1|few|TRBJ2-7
CASSFTDRAGYEQYF
TGCGCCAGCAGCTTTACGGACAGGGCAGGCTACGAGCAGTACTTC
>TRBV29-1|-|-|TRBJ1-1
CSVGGPDNEAFF
TGCAGCGTTGGAGGACCGGATAATGAAGCTTTCTTT
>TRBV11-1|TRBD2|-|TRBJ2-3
CASSRSGSDPDTQYF
TGTGCCAGCAGCCGTAGCGGGAGTGACCCAGATACGCAGTATTTT
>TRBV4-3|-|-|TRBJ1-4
CASSQGPNEKLFF
TGCGCCAGCAGCCAGGGACCGAATGAAAAACTGTTTTTT
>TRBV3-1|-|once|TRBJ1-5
CASSQGIGRNQPQHF
TGTGCCAGCAGCCAAGGGATTGGTCGCAATCAGCCCCAGCATTTT
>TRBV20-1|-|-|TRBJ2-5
CSARGRAQETQYF
TGCAGTGCTAGAGGGAGGGCCCAAGAGACCCAGTACTTC
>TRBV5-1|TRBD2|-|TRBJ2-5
CASSLASGSGETQYF
TGCGCCAGCAGCTTGGCCAGCGGGAGTGGTGAGACCCAGTACTTC
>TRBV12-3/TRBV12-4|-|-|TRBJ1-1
CASSGRVGGTEAFF
TGTGCCAGCAGTGGCAGGGTAGGAGGGACTGAAGCTTTCTTT
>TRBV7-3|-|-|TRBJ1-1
CASSLSVSGTEAFF
TGTGCCAGCAGCTTATCAGTTTCAGGGACTGAAGCTTTCTTT
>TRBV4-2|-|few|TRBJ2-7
CASSQAGVLGSKSEQYF
TGTGCCAGCAGCCAAGCTGGGGTCCTAGGCTCAAAGAGCGAGCAGTACTTC